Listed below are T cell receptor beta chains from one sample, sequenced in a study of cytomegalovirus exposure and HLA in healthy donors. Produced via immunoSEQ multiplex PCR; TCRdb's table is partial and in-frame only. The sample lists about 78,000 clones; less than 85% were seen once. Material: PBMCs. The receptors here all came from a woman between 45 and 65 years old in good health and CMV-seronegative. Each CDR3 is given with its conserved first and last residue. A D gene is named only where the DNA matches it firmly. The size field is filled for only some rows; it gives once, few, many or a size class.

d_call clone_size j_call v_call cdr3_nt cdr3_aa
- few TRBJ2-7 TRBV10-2 TGCGCCAGCAGTGAGCCGCCCCTTAGCTCCTACGAGCAGTACTTC CASSEPPLSSYEQYF
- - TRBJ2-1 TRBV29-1 TGCAGCGCGGATTTGTGGGGCGAGACCTCAGCCTACAATGAGCAGTTCTTC CSADLWGETSAYNEQFF
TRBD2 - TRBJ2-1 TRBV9 TGTGCCAGCAGCGTAGCTGGTGCTAGCGGCCCCTACAATGAGCAGTTCTTC CASSVAGASGPYNEQFF
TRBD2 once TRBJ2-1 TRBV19 TGTGCCAGTAGTATAGTACTAGCGGGGAACAATGAGCAGTTCTTC CASSIVLAGNNEQFF
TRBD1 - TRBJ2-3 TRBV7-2 TGTGCCAGCAGCCGGACAGGGGTCAACACAGATACGCAGTATTTT CASSRTGVNTDTQYF
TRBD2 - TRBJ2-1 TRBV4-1 TGCGCCAGCAGCCAAAGTGGGGCGGGAGGGCCCAATGAGCAGTTCTTC CASSQSGAGGPNEQFF
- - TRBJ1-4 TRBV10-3 TGTGCCATCGGGGCCCATGGGGGGGGCGGTGAAAAACTGTTTTTT CAIGAHGGGGEKLFF
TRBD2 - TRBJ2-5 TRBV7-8 TGTGCCAGCAGCCCGAGACGATACTTAGCGGGGGGGCCAGAGACCCAGTACTTC CASSPRRYLAGGPETQYF
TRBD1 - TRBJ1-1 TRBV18 TGTGCCAGCTCACCCCGGACAGGGGGTGAAGCTTTCTTT CASSPRTGGEAFF
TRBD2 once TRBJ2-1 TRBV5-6 TGTGCCAGCAGCTTCGGAGGGAGGGACAATGAGCAGTTCTTC CASSFGGRDNEQFF
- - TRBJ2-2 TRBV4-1 TGCGCCAGCAGCCAAGAAGACCCGGGACTTCTCACCGGGGAGCTGTTTTTT CASSQEDPGLLTGELFF
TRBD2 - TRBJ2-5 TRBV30 TGTGCCTGGAGTGCCCCTGGCGGGGGGCTTCAAGAGACCCAGTACTTC CAWSAPGGGLQETQYF
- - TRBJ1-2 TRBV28 TGTGCCAGCACCCAAGGAGGCACCACTAACTATGGCTACACCTTC CASTQGGTTNYGYTF
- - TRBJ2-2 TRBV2 TGTGCCAGCAGACCCATGGGGCTATCCCCCGGGGAGCTGTTTTTT CASRPMGLSPGELFF
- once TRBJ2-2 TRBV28 TGTGCCAGCAGAACCGGGGGGACAGGAACCGGGGAGCTGTTTTTT CASRTGGTGTGELFF
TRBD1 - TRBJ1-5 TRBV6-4 TGTGCCAGCAGCGACAGGGGGCATGAGAATCAGCCCCAGCATTTT CASSDRGHENQPQHF
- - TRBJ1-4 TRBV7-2 TGTGCCAGCAGCCGACAGGCTGGCAATGAAAAACTGTTTTTT CASSRQAGNEKLFF
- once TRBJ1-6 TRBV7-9 TGTGCCAGCAGCTTAGCGCTTTGGGCAGCTGTAGGGGATTCACCCCTCCACTTT CASSLALWAAVGDSPLHF
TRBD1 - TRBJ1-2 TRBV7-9 TGTGCCAGCAGCCTAGGGGGCGCGGATGGCTACACCTTC CASSLGGADGYTF
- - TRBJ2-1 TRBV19 TGTGCCAGTAGTTACGAGTCCCGGGGACTGGCTTACAATGAGCAGTTCTTC CASSYESRGLAYNEQFF
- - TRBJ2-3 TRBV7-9 TGTGCCAGCAGCGTTGACAGACCCTCTAGCACAGATACGCAGTATTTT CASSVDRPSSTDTQYF
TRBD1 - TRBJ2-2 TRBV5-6 TGTGCCAGCAGCTTCGGGACAGGGTTCAGCGGGGAGCTGTTTTTT CASSFGTGFSGELFF
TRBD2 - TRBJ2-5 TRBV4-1 TGCGCCAGCAGCCAAATAGCGGGGGGCCAAGAGACCCAGTACTTC CASSQIAGGQETQYF
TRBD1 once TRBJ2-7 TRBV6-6 TGTGCCAGCAGGGGGACAGGTCCGCCCGAGCAGTACTTC CASRGTGPPEQYF
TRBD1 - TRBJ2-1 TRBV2 TGTGCCAACTATCCTTCGACAGGGGTATCCTACAATGAGCAGTTCTTC CANYPSTGVSYNEQFF
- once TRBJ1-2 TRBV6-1 TGTGCCAGCACACAGCCAATTACGGTCTATGGCTACACCTTC CASTQPITVYGYTF
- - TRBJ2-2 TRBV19 TGTGCCAGTAGCGCCCGGAGCGCCGGGGAGCTGTTTTTT CASSARSAGELFF
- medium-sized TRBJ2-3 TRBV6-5 TGTGCCAGCAGTTACAAGGGAGGTCTCGCAGATACGCAGTATTTT CASSYKGGLADTQYF
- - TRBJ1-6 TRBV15 TGTGCCACCAGCAGAGATCCAGTTTCACCCCTCCACTTT CATSRDPVSPLHF
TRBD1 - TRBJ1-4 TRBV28 TGTGCCAGCAGTTCTCCGACAGGGGCTAATGAAAAACTGTTTTTT CASSSPTGANEKLFF
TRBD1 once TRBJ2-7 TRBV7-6 TGTGCCAGCAGCTTAGAGTTGGACAGGGGGCGATGGGGCGAGCAGTACTTC CASSLELDRGRWGEQYF
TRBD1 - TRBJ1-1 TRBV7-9 TGTGCCAGCAGGACAACAGGGGAGATGGCTGAAGCTTTCTTT CASRTTGEMAEAFF
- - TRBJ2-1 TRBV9 TGTGCCAGCAGCTCAAGTGGGACTGCGACCAATGAGCAGTTCTTC CASSSSGTATNEQFF
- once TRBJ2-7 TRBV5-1 TGCGCCAGCAGCTTGCAGGACATCTCCGGCATTTACGAGCAGTACTTC CASSLQDISGIYEQYF
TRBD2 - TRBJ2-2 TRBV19 TGTGCCAGTAGTACCCGGGAGGGGACCGGGGAGCTGTTTTTT CASSTREGTGELFF
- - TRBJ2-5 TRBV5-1 TGCGCCAGCAGCCTTTCCCTCCGGGACAAAGAGACCCAGTACTTC CASSLSLRDKETQYF
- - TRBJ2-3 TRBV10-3 TGTGCCATCAGTGAGAGGGTCGATGGAGCGGCGCGCACAGATACGCAGTATTTT CAISERVDGAARTDTQYF
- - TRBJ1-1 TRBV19 TGTGCCAGTAACGAACAGCTCTCGAACACTGAAGCTTTCTTT CASNEQLSNTEAFF
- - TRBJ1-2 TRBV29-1 TGCAGCGTTTCCGGGAGTGGGCAGGCTAACTATGGCTACACCTTC CSVSGSGQANYGYTF
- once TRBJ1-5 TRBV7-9 TGTGCCAGCAGCCTTGGAGGAGCCAATCAGCCCCAGCATTTT CASSLGGANQPQHF
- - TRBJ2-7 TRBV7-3 TGTGCCAGCAGCTTACGAGGGAGCCCCTCCTACGAGCAGTACTTC CASSLRGSPSYEQYF
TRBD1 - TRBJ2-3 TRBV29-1 TGCAGCGCCAGGGGGAGAGCGACAGATACGCAGTATTTT CSARGRATDTQYF
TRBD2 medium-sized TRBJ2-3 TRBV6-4 TGTGCCAGCAGTGCGGGACTAGCGGGAGTCTCAGATACGCAGTATTTT CASSAGLAGVSDTQYF
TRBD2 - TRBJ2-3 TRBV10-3 TGTGCCACCCGATCCTTAGCGGGGTCCTTAGATAGTAGCACAGATACGCAGTATTTT CATRSLAGSLDSSTDTQYF
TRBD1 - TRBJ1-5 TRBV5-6 TGTGCCAGCAGCTTCGGGACAGGCGTTAATCAGCCCCAGCATTTT CASSFGTGVNQPQHF
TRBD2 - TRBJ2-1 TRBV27 TGTGCCAGCAGTTTATTGACTAGCGGGAGGAACAATGAGCAGTTCTTC CASSLLTSGRNNEQFF
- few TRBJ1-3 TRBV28 TGTGCCAGCAGTCCCCAGACTCCTGGAAACACCATATATTTT CASSPQTPGNTIYF